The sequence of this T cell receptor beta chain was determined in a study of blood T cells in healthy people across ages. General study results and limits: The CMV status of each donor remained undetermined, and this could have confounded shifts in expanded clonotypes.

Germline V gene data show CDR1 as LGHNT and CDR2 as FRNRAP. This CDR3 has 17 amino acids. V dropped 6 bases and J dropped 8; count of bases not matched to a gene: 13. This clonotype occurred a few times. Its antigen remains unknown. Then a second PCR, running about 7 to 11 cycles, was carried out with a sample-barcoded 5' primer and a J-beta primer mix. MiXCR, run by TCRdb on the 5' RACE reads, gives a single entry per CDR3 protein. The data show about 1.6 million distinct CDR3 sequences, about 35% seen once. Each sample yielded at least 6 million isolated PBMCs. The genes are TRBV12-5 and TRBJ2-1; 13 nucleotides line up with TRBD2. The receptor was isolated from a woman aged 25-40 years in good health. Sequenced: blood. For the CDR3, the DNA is TGTGCTAGTGGCCCCGAGGGGGGACTAGCGGGGAGGGATGAGCAGTTCTTC. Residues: CASGPEGGLAGRDEQFF.